This entry lists 31 T cell receptor beta chains sequenced from one sample in a study of blood T cell repertoires in COVID-19 (dated by TCRdb to 2020 to 2022). The receptor library was made with the immunoSEQ multiplex PCR assay. TCRdb stores this immuneACCESS table with in-frame sequences only. Part of the clones is absent; in the studies checked, under half of the shortfall reflects unresolved V genes, and no reason is known for the rest. Here the sample has over 200,000 clones; 65% to 85% occur a single time. The top ten clonotypes cover roughly 9.4% of the sample. The sequenced sample consisted of peripheral blood. Receptors were obtained from a man aged 35 to 55 with active or convalescent COVID-19.

This clone turned up a few times. This chain joins TRBV19 and TRBJ2-2; 11 nucleotides agree with TRBD2. The CDR3 totals 16 residues. V was clipped by 10 bases and J by 6 bases; unmatched bases: 13. Germline V gene lookup returns CDR1 LNHDA and CDR2 SQIVND (reference sequence). The DNA of the CDR3 is TGTGCCACCAAGGGGTTAGCGGGAGGGCCCCCCGGGGAGCTGTTTTTT. Residues: CATKGLAGGPPGELFF.

J is TRBJ2-7 and V is TRBV25-1; D might be TRBD1 (5 bases). Trimming shortened V by 5 bases and J by 2 bases, and 13 bases separated the two germline ends. Per germline, CDR1 MGHDK and CDR2 SYGVNS. The CDR3 is made up of 14 amino acids. Written as DNA, the CDR3 is TGTGCCAGCAGTTCATATCAGGGAACCTACGAGCAGTACTTC. This encodes CASSSYQGTYEQYF.

The V and J genes are TRBV5-1 and TRBJ1-5, with D perhaps TRBD1 (6 bases). There are 14 residues in the CDR3. The germline gives CDR1 SGHRS, CDR2 YFSETQ. V lost 5 bases and J 4 bases, leaving 13 bases between the germline ends. CDR3 in DNA: TGCGCCAGCAGTCCCACAGGGACGAATCAGCCCCAGCATTTT. Encoded protein: CASSPTGTNQPQHF.

V and J are TRBV6-5 and TRBJ1-2; no reliable D call. The germline V gene has CDR1 MNHEY and CDR2 SVGAGI. Trimming removed 2 bases from V and 3 bases from J, with 10 bases in between. The CDR3 totals 14 residues. CDR3 nucleotides: TGTGCCAGCAGTTACGGCGGGCAGGACTATGGCTACACCTTC. Translation: CASSYGGQDYGYTF.

The chain employs TRBV6-5 and TRBJ2-7; 9 bases fit TRBD1. This CDR3 spans 15 amino acids. CDR1 is MNHEY, CDR2 SVGAGI, per germline. V gave up 2 bases and J gave up 4 bases; unmatched junction bases: 6. The CDR3 DNA sequence: TGTGCCAGCAGTTACACCGGGACAGGGATGTACGAGCAGTACTTC. It specifies CASSYTGTGMYEQYF.

V is TRBV3-1 (or the pseudogene TRBV3-2) and J is TRBJ2-1; D might be TRBD2 (5 bases). The V gene's germline CDR1 is LGHDT and CDR2 YNNKEL (reference sequence). This CDR3 is built from 13 residues. The V end was cut by 6 bases, the J end by 6 bases, with 12 bases between. DNA of the CDR3: TGTGCCAGCAGTGGGCTAGCAGCCAATGAGCAGTTCTTC. Its protein is CASSGLAANEQFF.

V gene TRBV24-1 combines with J gene TRBJ2-1; 9 bases line up with TRBD1. The CDR3 extends over 16 amino acids. V was pared by 5 bases and J by 8 bases, with 12 bases of the junction left unmatched. Germline V gene data show CDR1 as KGHDR and CDR2 as SFDVKD. The CDR3 here is CATSAPEGQGSHEQFF. As DNA, the CDR3 is TGTGCCACCAGTGCTCCCGAGGGACAGGGCAGCCATGAGCAGTTCTTC.

J is TRBJ1-5 and V is TRBV5-6; TRBD1 matches at 8 bases. CDR3 size: 15 residues. The germline V gene encodes CDR1 SGHDT and CDR2 YYEEEE. Germline trimming cut 0 bases from V and 4 bases from J; bases unmatched to any gene: 3. In DNA form, the CDR3 reads TGTGCCAGCAGCTTGGGAGACAGGGGTAATCAGCCCCAGCATTTT. Its protein is CASSLGDRGNQPQHF.

This chain's CDR3 is CATSDWTGSGYTF. The CDR3 nucleotides read TGTGCCACCAGTGATTGGACAGGGTCGGGCTACACCTTC. The chain uses TRBV24-1 and TRBJ1-2; 8 bases align to TRBD1. CDR3 size: 13 residues. The germline CDR1 and CDR2 sequences are KGHDR and SFDVKD. With V trimmed by 2 bases and J by 8 bases, 3 bases remained unmatched.

DNA for the CDR3: TGTGCCAGTAGTATCGAAAGGACAGGGGTCGACTATGGCTACACCTTC. It translates to CASSIERTGVDYGYTF. This chain uses TRBV19 with TRBJ1-2, with 9 bases aligning to TRBD1. Trimming cost V 3 bases and J 3 bases; bases outside gene matches: 8. The germline V gene has CDR1 LNHDA and CDR2 SQIVND (reference sequence). The CDR3 extends over 16 amino acids. The complete variable domain, with remaining parts taken from reference TRBV19 and TRBJ1-2, reads DGGITQSPKYLFRKEGQNVTLSCEQNLNHDAMYWYRQDPGQGLRLIYYSQIVNDFQKGDIAEGYSVSREKKESFPLTVTSAQKNPTAFYLCASSIERTGVDYGYTFGSGTRLTVV.

The chain employs TRBV18 and TRBJ2-5, with TRBD2 identical over 7 bases. CDR3 length: 17 amino acids. The J segment lost 2 bases and the V segment lost 3 bases, leaving 12 bases of the junction unmatched. Germline V gene data show CDR1 as KGHSH and CDR2 as LQKENI. The CDR3 protein is CASSPRSPAGSQETQYF. The CDR3, as DNA: TGTGCCAGCTCACCGAGGAGTCCAGCGGGGTCTCAAGAGACCCAGTACTTC.

The genes are TRBV24-1 and TRBJ2-5; 12 bases fit TRBD1. Trimming at V came to 7 bases and at J to 5 bases, leaving 4 bases not matched to a gene. CDR1 KGHDR and CDR2 SFDVKD come from the germline V gene. CDR3 size: 14 residues. CDR3 amino acids: CATRGQGASETQYF. DNA of the CDR3: TGTGCCACCAGGGGACAGGGGGCTTCGGAGACCCAGTACTTC.

The genes are TRBV5-1 and TRBJ1-1; 12 bases line up with TRBD1. V shed 0 bases, J shed 11 bases, and the junction held 14 bases outside the gene matches. The CDR3 has 17 amino acids. Germline CDR1 SGHRS, CDR2 YFSETQ. The CDR3 DNA reads as TGCGCCAGCAGCTTGGCCACCTCAGGGACAGGGGGCTTGAAGGCTTTCTTT. It encodes CASSLATSGTGGLKAFF.

V and J are TRBV28 and TRBJ2-7, with D maybe TRBD2 (6 bases). Per the germline V gene, CDR1 is MDHEN and CDR2 is SYDVKM. Trimming shortened V by 6 bases and J by 4 bases, and 25 bases separated the two germline ends. The CDR3 covers 17 residues. The CDR3 coding sequence is TGTGCCAGCAGCCACCGTAACTTAGCGGCCCCCACTTACGAGCAGTACTTC. Translation gives CASSHRNLAAPTYEQYF.

V is TRBV5-6 and J is TRBJ2-7, with 9 bases lining up with TRBD2. J was trimmed by 4 bases and V by 4 bases; bases with no gene match: 9. This CDR3 has 15 residues. In germline, CDR1 is SGHDT, CDR2 YYEEEE. The DNA of the CDR3 is TGTGCCAGCAGCACCCGTGCGGGGGGGCTGTACGAGCAGTACTTC. Translating gives CASSTRAGGLYEQYF. Combining the CDR3 with reference TRBV5-6 and TRBJ2-7 gives the whole variable domain DAGVTQSPTHLIKTRGQQVTLRCSPKSGHDTVSWYQQALGQGPQFIFQYYEEEERQRGNFPDRFSGHQFPNYSSELNVNALLLGDSALYLCASSTRAGGLYEQYFGPGTRLTVT.

CDR3 sequence reads: CASKLAGGSAYEQYF. DNA of the CDR3: TGTGCCAGCAAATTAGCGGGAGGCTCAGCCTACGAGCAGTACTTC. The chain links TRBV6-5 to TRBJ2-7, with 10 bases identical to TRBD2. The CDR3 covers 15 residues. CDR1 is MNHEY, CDR2 SVGAGI, per germline. The V gene end was trimmed by 7 bases and the J gene end by 2 bases; junction bases not matched to a gene: 8.

CDR3 in DNA: TGCGCCAGCAGCCCCGGGACAGGGGTATTCGGAAACACCATATATTTT. It is translated as CASSPGTGVFGNTIYF. V gene TRBV5-1 combines with J gene TRBJ1-3, with 10 bases fitting TRBD1. Germline CDR1 SGHRS, CDR2 YFSETQ. The junction had 8 bases not matched to a gene; V was cut back by 4 bases and J by 4 bases. The CDR3 contains 16 residues. Full variable domain (missing parts from reference TRBV5-1 and TRBJ1-3): KAGVTQTPRYLIKTRGQQVTLSCSPISGHRSVSWYQQTPGQGLQFLFEYFSETQRNKGNFPGRFSGRQFSNSRSEMNVSTLELGDSALYLCASSPGTGVFGNTIYFGEGSWLTVV.

This clone was recorded at least ten times. The chain links TRBV30 to TRBJ1-1, with D unclear. V was cut by 2 bases and J by 0 bases, with 4 bases left in between. The CDR3 sequence is 12 residues long. Germline loops: CDR1 GTSNPN, CDR2 SVGIG (reference sequence). Here the CDR3 reads CAWSPVNTEAFF. The DNA of the CDR3 is TGTGCCTGGAGTCCCGTGAACACTGAAGCTTTCTTT.

The chain uses TRBV15 and TRBJ1-5, with 9 bases fitting TRBD1. Germline-derived CDR1 and CDR2 are LNHNV and YYDKDF (reference sequence). CDR3 length: 23 residues. J was trimmed by 0 bases and V by 5 bases; bases with no gene match: 26. CDR3 sequence: CATSARRGTGNGLYLYSNQPQHF. CDR3 sequence (DNA): TGTGCCACCAGCGCTAGGAGAGGGACAGGGAACGGGCTTTACCTTTATAGCAATCAGCCCCAGCATTTT.

The chain combines TRBV6-5 with TRBJ2-3, with 13 bases aligning to TRBD2. V dropped 7 bases and J dropped 4; count of bases not matched to a gene: 5. Looked up from germline, CDR1 is MNHEY and CDR2 is SVGAGI. The CDR3 is made up of 15 amino acids. CDR3 protein: CASKATSGRSDTQYF. CDR3 nucleotides: TGTGCCAGCAAGGCGACTAGCGGGAGGTCAGATACGCAGTATTTT.

The rearrangement uses TRBV4-1 and TRBJ2-7; D remains ambiguous. Looked up from germline, CDR1 is MGHRA and CDR2 is YSYEKL. The V end was cut by 2 bases, the J end by 0 bases, with 8 bases between. This CDR3 is 14 amino acids long. This CDR3 reads CASSQLSSSYEQYF. The CDR3 bases are TGCGCCAGCAGCCAACTCTCTAGCTCCTACGAGCAGTACTTC.

This clone was observed a single time. This chain links TRBV19 with TRBJ1-4, with 9 bases identical to TRBD1. With 4 bases clipped from V and 11 bases from J, the junction kept 14 bases outside the gene matches. The CDR3 contains 16 residues. Germline-derived CDR1 and CDR2 are LNHDA and SQIVND (reference sequence). DNA for the CDR3: TGTGCCAGTAGTACTCCCCCGGGACAGGGTGATAAGAAACTGTTTTTT. Translating it yields CASSTPPGQGDKKLFF.

V is TRBV29-1 and J is TRBJ1-5; weak D call: TRBD1 (5 bases). The CDR3 length is 14 residues. The ends were cut back, 4 bases at V and 0 bases at J, with 10 bases in the middle. The germline CDR1 and CDR2 sequences are SQVTM and ANQGSEA. Here the CDR3 reads CSVGQGYSNQPQHF. CDR3 DNA sequence: TGCAGCGTTGGGCAGGGTTATAGCAATCAGCCCCAGCATTTT. The variable domain in full, completed from reference TRBV29-1 and TRBJ1-5, reads SAVISQKPSRDICQRGTSLTIQCQVDSQVTMMFWYRQQPGQSLTLIATANQGSEATYESGFVIDKFPISRPNLTFSTLTVSNMSPEDSSIYLCSVGQGYSNQPQHFGDGTRLSIL.

With regard to this clone: An end of the junction does not agree with germline; a read error may underlie this. The V and J genes are TRBV7-7 and TRBJ2-7; TRBD2 agrees at 10 bases. Germline lookup yields CDR1 SSHAT and CDR2 FNYEAQ (reference sequence). The CDR3 runs to 14 residues. CDR3 in DNA: TGTGCTAGCAGCCCGACACTAGCGGGAAACGAGCAGTACTTC. Encoded protein: CASSPTLAGNEQYF. Supplemented by reference TRBV7-7 and TRBJ2-7, the full variable domain reads GAGVSQSPRYKVTKRGQDVTLRCDPISSHATLYWYQQALGQGPEFLTYFNYEAQPDKSGLPSDRFSAERPEGSISTLTIQRTEQRDSAMYRCASSPTLAGNEQYFGPGTRLTVT.

CDR3 amino acids: CASSFREFGYGYTF. Here the CDR3 DNA reads TGTGCCAGCAGCTTCAGGGAATTCGGCTATGGCTACACCTTC. This chain uses TRBV7-9 with TRBJ1-2; TRBD1 might be the D (5 bases). This CDR3 has 14 residues. V lost 3 bases and J lost 4, with 12 bases in between. The germline CDR1 and CDR2 sequences are SEHNR and FQNEAQ (reference sequence).

This chain uses TRBV2 with TRBJ2-2, with D possibly TRBD1 on 5 matching bases. The CDR3 runs 15 residues. Germline V gene data show CDR1 as SNHLY and CDR2 as FYNNEI. Trimming removed 4 bases from V and 6 bases from J, with 15 bases in between. As DNA, the CDR3 is TGTGCCAGCAGTGCACAGGCCACCTCACCCGGGGAGCTGTTTTTT. It encodes CASSAQATSPGELFF.

The V and J genes are TRBV20-1 and TRBJ2-1; 9 bases line up with TRBD2. The germline gives CDR1 DFQATT, CDR2 SNEGSKA (reference sequence). This CDR3 region has 15 residues. After removal of 3 bases from V and 2 bases from J, the junction contained 5 bases not matched to a gene. The CDR3 region is CSASHSGGAYNEQFF. CDR3 DNA: TGCAGTGCTAGTCATAGCGGGGGAGCCTACAATGAGCAGTTCTTC.

J is TRBJ2-1 and V is TRBV18; 9 bases map to TRBD2. The V gene end was trimmed by 0 bases and the J gene end by 6 bases; junction bases not matched to a gene: 9. This CDR3 contains 17 residues. Per the germline V gene, CDR1 is KGHSH and CDR2 is LQKENI. In nucleotides, the CDR3 is TGTGCCAGCTCACCACCGTCTCTAGCGGGGACGGGCAATGAGCAGTTCTTC. Protein: CASSPPSLAGTGNEQFF.

On this clone itself: Other DNA sequences in this specimen translate into the identical CDR3. The genes are TRBV18 and TRBJ1-1, with D maybe TRBD1 (5 bases). This CDR3 comprises 13 residues. The V end lost 6 bases, the J end lost 1 base, and 9 bases lay between the germline ends. The germline gives CDR1 KGHSH, CDR2 LQKENI. The CDR3 protein is CASSPGGNTEAFF. For the CDR3, the DNA is TGTGCCAGCTCCCCGGGGGGGAACACTGAAGCTTTCTTT.

This sequence joins TRBV7-2 and TRBJ2-7; 9 nucleotides match TRBD1. Germline V gives CDR1 SGHTA, CDR2 FQGNSA. The length of the CDR3 is 18 residues. With V trimmed by 5 bases and J by 5 bases, 19 bases remained unmatched. The DNA of the CDR3 is TGTGCCAGCAGCGCTTCCGGGACAGGGTACCTCAGAGGGCACGAGCAGTACTTC. It specifies CASSASGTGYLRGHEQYF.

V gene TRBV6-1 combines with J gene TRBJ1-1; D is unresolved. Germline V gene lookup returns CDR1 MNHNS and CDR2 SASEGT. Between the trimmed V and J ends, which lost 2 bases and 4 bases, there was a span of 11 bases. The CDR3 loop spans 14 amino acids. DNA of the CDR3: TGTGCCAGCAGTGAACGTCAGCGAGGCACTGAAGCTTTCTTT. Translated: CASSERQRGTEAFF.